A single T cell receptor beta chain is shown here with its context. Its target is not known. This sample was included in a study of T cells expressing NK-cell markers. The CDR3 length is 12 residues. In germline, CDR1 is MNHEY, CDR2 SVGEGT. Whole-study findings and limits: Each of 6 or 7 donors carried dominant NKG2C+ clonotypes accounting for about 1.0-7.0% of CD8+ T cells.

Reanalyzing the 5' RACE reads, TCRdb keeps one entry per CDR3 protein, without DNA. This repertoire includes fewer than 300,000 distinct CDR3 sequences. The chain carries TRBV6-2 or TRBV6-3 and TRBJ1-5; the D call of TRBD1 rests on TCRdb alone, since no DNA is present to check it. The source is a woman aged 18-69 years in good health. Sequenced sample: blood T cells: a sorted CD56 or NKG2C T cell subset, CD4+ or CD8+ T cells, or bulk PBMC T cells (not recorded which). CDR3 sequence reads: CASSVPNQPQHF.